The TCR beta chain under discussion was sequenced for a study of cytomegalovirus exposure and HLA in healthy donors. 60 Vbeta and 13 Jbeta primers were used in PCR. This table comes from immunoSEQ multiplex PCR, and its TCRdb copy is limited to in-frame clones, with some not included. This table has 99,000 or so clones, 60% to 80% appearing once. Each donor was healthy, and each was a bone marrow donor. Trimming removed 2 bases from V and 0 bases from J, with 9 bases in between. Germline lookup yields CDR1 SGHTA and CDR2 FQGNSA. The CDR3 runs to 15 residues. This clone has a single count. The antigen is not known. General study results and limits: Investigators reported fewer than 200 TCR beta chains as tied to cytomegalovirus. Rare TCR sequences predominated, though certain public TCRs were found in many donors. In an earlier analysis, about 87% or about 30%: the productive usage of most TCR beta V segments.

This rearrangement joins TRBV7-2 to TRBJ2-3; tentatively, D is TRBD1 (5 bases). The material sequenced was PBMCs. The TCR comes from a woman between 40 and 55 years old in good health and CMV-seropositive. CDR3 DNA sequence: TGTGCCAGCAGCTTATACCAGGGTAGCACAGATACGCAGTATTTT. It specifies CASSLYQGSTDTQYF.